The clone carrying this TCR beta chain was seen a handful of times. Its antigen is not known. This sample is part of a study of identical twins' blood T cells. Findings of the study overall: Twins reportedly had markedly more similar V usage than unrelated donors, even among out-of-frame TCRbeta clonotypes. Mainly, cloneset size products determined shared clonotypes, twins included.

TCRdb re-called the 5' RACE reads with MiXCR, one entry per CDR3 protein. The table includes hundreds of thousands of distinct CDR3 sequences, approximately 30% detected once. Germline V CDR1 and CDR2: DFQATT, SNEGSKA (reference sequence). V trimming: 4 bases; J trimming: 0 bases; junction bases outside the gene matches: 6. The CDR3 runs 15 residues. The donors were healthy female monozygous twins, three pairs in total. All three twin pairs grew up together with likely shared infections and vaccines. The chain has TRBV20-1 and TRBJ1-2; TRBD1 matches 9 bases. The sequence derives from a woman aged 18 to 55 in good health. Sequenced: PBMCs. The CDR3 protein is CSATQGARANYGYTF. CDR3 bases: TGCAGTGCTACACAGGGGGCGAGGGCTAACTATGGCTACACCTTC.